This TCR beta chain is from a study of blood T cells in healthy people across ages. Study findings and constraints: Bulk PBMC profiling left naive and antigen-experienced comparisons inconclusive. Older individuals had lower TCR beta diversity per million T cells (the decline was roughly linear).

Per individual sample, total RNA of at least 5 micrograms was extracted. Primed by a sample-barcoded 5' primer and a J-beta primer mix, a second PCR proceeded for 7 to 11 cycles. Each cDNA molecule carried a tag from a template-switch adaptor that contained 12 random nucleotides. TCRdb processed the 5' RACE reads anew with MiXCR; each CDR3 protein has one entry. The sample holds about 1,400,000 distinct CDR3 sequences, around 39% seen once. Germline V CDR1 and CDR2: ENHRY, SYGVKD. The V gene end was trimmed by 4 bases and the J gene end by 3 bases; junction bases not matched to a gene: 3. There are 14 residues in the CDR3. A word on this clonotype: Antigen specificity is unknown.

The sequencing input was blood. The sequence was obtained from a woman aged 18 to 35 in good health. The rearrangement links TRBV10-3 to TRBJ2-3; 8 positions agree with TRBD2. CDR3 in amino acids: CAISGASGTDTQYF. The CDR3 coding sequence is TGTGCCATCAGTGGGGCTAGCGGGACAGATACGCAGTATTTT.